The clone carrying this T cell receptor (beta chain) has a handful of counts. Some clones are missing from TCRdb's copy, which holds only in-frame ones; the method was immunoSEQ multiplex PCR. This repertoire shows under 700,000 clones, roughly 74% found once; its top ten account for around 0.012%. The data are from a study of shared T cell receptors in the human thymus. The CDR3 length is 14 residues. Germline V gene sequence: CDR1 MNHEY, CDR2 SMNVEV (reference sequence). V shed 5 bases, J shed 2 bases, and the junction held 4 bases outside the gene matches. This same sample was also part of a study on human thymus T cells. That source reports: Thymus tissue for the work was resected from patients undergoing corrective heart surgery. Thymic and blood repertoires appeared to carry a bias in their V and J gene usage. The related literature has documented a marked overlap of thymic repertoires among unrelated individuals.

This TCR came from a boy under two years old with a congenital heart defect. The sample consisted of thymocytes. The J gene is TRBJ2-7, the V gene TRBV27; 9 bases map to TRBD2. The CDR3 sequence is CASSGSGSTYEQYF. The CDR3 DNA sequence: TGTGCCAGCAGTGGTAGCGGGAGTACCTACGAGCAGTACTTC.